The sequence of this T cell receptor (beta chain) was determined in a study of T cells in Graves' hyperthyroidism and ophthalmopathy. TCR beta CDR3 sequences were amplified from RNA transcripts. HTBI primers drove first-round RT-PCR of the TCR CDR3. MiXCR, applied by TCRdb to the multiplex PCR reads, yields one record per CDR3 protein. The sample has 700,000 or so distinct CDR3 sequences, about 16% seen once. This clonotype was seen at least ten times. Its cognate antigen is unknown. Points from the study as a whole: Most thyroid clonotypes with frequency above 0.001 were detected in blood. Ophthalmopathy was identified by the model a median around 6.9 months ahead of onset.

Trimming stripped 6 bases from V and 0 bases from J, with 18 bases between. There are 16 residues in the CDR3. Source material: blood. This TCR was sampled from a man aged 18 to 29 with Graves' hyperthyroidism. V and J are TRBV12-3 or TRBV12-4 and TRBJ2-7; TRBD1 is a possible D gene (6 bases). In DNA form, the CDR3 reads TGTGCCAGCAGACAAGCCGGCCAGGGGAGCTCCTACGAGCAGTACTTC. This translates into CASRQAGQGSSYEQYF.